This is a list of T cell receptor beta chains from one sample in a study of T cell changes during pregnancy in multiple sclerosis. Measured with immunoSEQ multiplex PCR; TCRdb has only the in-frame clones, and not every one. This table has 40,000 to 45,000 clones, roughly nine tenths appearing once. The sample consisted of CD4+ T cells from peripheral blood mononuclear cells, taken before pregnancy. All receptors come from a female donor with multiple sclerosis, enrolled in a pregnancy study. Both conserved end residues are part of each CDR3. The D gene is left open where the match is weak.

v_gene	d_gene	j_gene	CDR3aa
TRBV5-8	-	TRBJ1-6	CASSAGGQIHNSPLHF
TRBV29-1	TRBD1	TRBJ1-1	CSVETGPYTEAFF
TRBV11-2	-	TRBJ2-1	CASSLGPGAYNEQFF
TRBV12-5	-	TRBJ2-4	CASGWGHTLAKNIQYF
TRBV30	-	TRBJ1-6	CAWSVREGGDSPLHF
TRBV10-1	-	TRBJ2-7	CASSESRKCRDEQYF
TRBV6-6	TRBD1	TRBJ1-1	CASSTRTGDTEAFF
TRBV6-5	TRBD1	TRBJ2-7	CASSGQGNEQYF
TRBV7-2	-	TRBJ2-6	CASSSSGGTGANVLTF
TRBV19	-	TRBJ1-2	CASSMDGGLSGGYTF
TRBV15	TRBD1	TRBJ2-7	CATSSHRQGVEQYF
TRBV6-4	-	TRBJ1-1	CASSARENTEAFF
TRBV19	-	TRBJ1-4	CASSIWTATNEKLFF
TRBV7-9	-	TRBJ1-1	CASTVGGTEAFF
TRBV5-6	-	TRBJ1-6	CASSFVGGQVLSPLHF
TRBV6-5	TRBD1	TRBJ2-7	CASSSGTVSREQYF